This TCR beta chain was documented in a study of persistence of HIV-infected CD4 T cells. The libraries were made with immunoSEQ version 4 in survey mode. Genomic DNA was diluted to 10 ng/uL, up to roughly 1 ug per sample. The data were produced by immunoSEQ multiplex PCR, yet TCRdb's version contains in-frame clones alone and is incomplete. The sample has some 40,000 clones; just over 90% are singletons. V shed 0 bases and J 6 bases; nucleotides not matched to a gene: 4. Germline V gene lookup returns CDR1 SGHRS and CDR2 YFSETQ. The CDR3 totals 15 residues. Anti-CD3/anti-CD28 beads served as a nonspecific positive control stimulus. Sorting of responding CD4+ T cells relied on upregulated CD40 ligand together with CD69. Suppressive ART was started during chronic HIV-1 infection in these adults. For at least 4 years, plasma HIV-1 RNA was undetectable (<50 copies/mL). CD8+ T cells were removed from PBMCs prior to stimulation.

Worth noting for this clone: The target antigen is unknown.

Sequences were derived from CD4+ T cells sorted from PBMCs after approximately 19-hour stimulation, sampled from a patient who received antiretroviral therapy. V gene TRBV5-1 combines with J gene TRBJ2-2, with 8 bases matching TRBD1. The receptor comes from an adult man with HIV who was CMV-seropositive. Here the CDR3 reads CASSLVSGGPGELFF. The CDR3 DNA reads TGCGCCAGCAGCTTGGTCTCAGGGGGCCCCGGGGAGCTGTTTTTT.